This T cell receptor beta chain appears in the sequencing data of a study of T cell responses to AZD1222 COVID-19 vaccine. This clone has a single count. Its specificity is not known. The CDR3 is 16 amino acids. Germline V gene lookup returns CDR1 SGHDT and CDR2 YYEEEE. With 8 bases removed from V and 8 bases from J, the gap between germline ends came to 26 bases. Produced via immunoSEQ multiplex PCR; TCRdb's table is partial and in-frame only. The table lists fewer than 110,000 clones, around nine tenths of them singletons. Study-level results: Researchers took repertoire samples only after the peak T cell response had come.

The receptor was isolated from an adult in good health. This specimen consisted of peripheral blood, obtained on day 0 of AZD1222 vaccination. V gene TRBV5-6 combines with J gene TRBJ1-3, with a possible D match to TRBD1 (6 bases). CDR3 residues: CASIRRGGNLADTIYF. CDR3 coding DNA: TGTGCCAGTATTCGACGAGGGGGAAATCTCGCGGACACCATATATTTT.